This T cell receptor beta chain was recorded in a study of T cell responses to AZD1222 COVID-19 vaccine. The wider study: Researchers grouped second doses given at about 4 or about 12 weeks into one pool. The study, taken as a whole, reports: Recipients of two AZD1222 doses showed rising Spike-specific TCR breadth and depth.

A note on this clone: Antigen specificity is unknown.

Profiling relied on immunoSEQ multiplex PCR, and the TCRdb table lists in-frame clones only, not all of them. The sample gives 100,000 to 130,000 clones, roughly 90% of which show up once; over 3.5% is in the top ten. J was trimmed by 6 bases and V by 3 bases; bases with no gene match: 10. CDR1 and CDR2 from the germline V gene are MDHEN and SYDVKM. The CDR3 length is 15 residues. Sequenced here: peripheral blood, sampled on day 0 of AZD1222 vaccination. The clonotype comes from an adult in good health. V and J are TRBV28 and TRBJ1-1, with 7 bases matching TRBD1. The CDR3 is CASSFRRGRGAEAFF. Here the CDR3 DNA reads TGTGCCAGCAGTTTTAGGAGGGGGCGAGGCGCTGAAGCTTTCTTT.